The rows below give T cell receptor beta chains drawn from one sample of a study of control samples from healthy donors and cancer patients. The repertoire was sequenced with immunoSEQ multiplex PCR; TCRdb's copy has only in-frame clones and lacks some. This sample has 200,000 or so clones, with about 91% found just once. The source material was blood. Receptors originate from a man younger than 40 in good health. CDR3s include the opening cysteine and the closing phenylalanine or tryptophan. The order of the fields is clone size, J gene, D gene, V gene, CDR3 protein, CDR3 DNA. The D gene is left open where the match is weak. Only part of the rows carry a size: once, few, many, or a class if the clone is expanded.

clone size: .
J gene: TRBJ1-2
D gene: .
V gene: TRBV2
CDR3 protein: CASMGGAGYTF
CDR3 DNA: TGTGCCAGCATGGGGGGCGCCGGCTACACCTTC

clone size: .
J gene: TRBJ1-1
D gene: .
V gene: TRBV24-1
CDR3 protein: CATSDAGSTEAFF
CDR3 DNA: TGTGCCACCAGTGACGCAGGGTCCACTGAAGCTTTCTTT

clone size: .
J gene: TRBJ2-7
D gene: TRBD1
V gene: TRBV4-2
CDR3 protein: CASSQDLGTGLAEQYF
CDR3 DNA: TGTGCCAGCAGCCAAGACCTGGGGACAGGGCTTGCCGAGCAGTACTTC

clone size: .
J gene: TRBJ2-1
D gene: .
V gene: TRBV4-2
CDR3 protein: CASSQDSRGGNEQFF
CDR3 DNA: TGTGCCAGCAGCCAAGATAGTAGAGGCGGAAATGAGCAGTTCTTC

clone size: once
J gene: TRBJ2-7
D gene: .
V gene: TRBV7-9
CDR3 protein: CASSSALEQYF
CDR3 DNA: TGTGCCAGCAGCTCCGCTCTAGAGCAGTACTTC

clone size: .
J gene: TRBJ1-2
D gene: .
V gene: TRBV13
CDR3 protein: CASSLRVGVYGYTF
CDR3 DNA: TGTGCCAGCAGTCTAAGGGTGGGGGTCTATGGCTACACCTTC

clone size: .
J gene: TRBJ1-1
D gene: .
V gene: TRBV6-5
CDR3 protein: CASSSLSGGANTEAFF
CDR3 DNA: TGTGCCAGCAGTTCACTCTCCGGAGGTGCGAACACTGAAGCTTTCTTT

clone size: .
J gene: TRBJ2-3
D gene: .
V gene: TRBV7-9
CDR3 protein: CASSLKQTSTDTQYF
CDR3 DNA: TGTGCCAGCAGCTTAAAGCAGACTAGCACAGATACGCAGTATTTT

clone size: .
J gene: TRBJ1-5
D gene: .
V gene: TRBV7-9
CDR3 protein: CASSLVGGPQPQHF
CDR3 DNA: TGTGCCAGCAGCTTAGTCGGGGGTCCTCAGCCCCAGCATTTT

clone size: .
J gene: TRBJ2-2
D gene: TRBD1
V gene: TRBV19
CDR3 protein: CASSTSGQGVWNTGELFF
CDR3 DNA: TGTGCCAGTAGTACCTCGGGACAGGGAGTCTGGAACACCGGGGAGCTGTTTTTT

clone size: .
J gene: TRBJ2-1
D gene: TRBD2
V gene: TRBV29-1
CDR3 protein: CSVEGTSKNEQFF
CDR3 DNA: TGCAGCGTTGAGGGGACTAGTAAGAATGAGCAGTTCTTC

clone size: .
J gene: TRBJ2-3
D gene: .
V gene: TRBV5-1
CDR3 protein: CASSAPEVGTDTQYF
CDR3 DNA: TGCGCCAGCAGCGCCCCGGAGGTCGGCACAGATACGCAGTATTTT

clone size: .
J gene: TRBJ1-1
D gene: .
V gene: TRBV11-2
CDR3 protein: CASSLDGKMRTEAFF
CDR3 DNA: TGTGCCAGCAGCTTAGACGGGAAAATGAGGACTGAAGCTTTCTTT

clone size: .
J gene: TRBJ2-3
D gene: TRBD2
V gene: TRBV20-1
CDR3 protein: CSASEASGVFTDTQYF
CDR3 DNA: TGCAGTGCTAGTGAGGCTAGCGGGGTGTTCACAGATACGCAGTATTTT

clone size: few
J gene: TRBJ1-5
D gene: .
V gene: TRBV5-1
CDR3 protein: CASSLRGDSNQPQHF
CDR3 DNA: TGCGCCAGCAGCTTGCGGGGAGATAGCAATCAGCCCCAGCATTTT

clone size: .
J gene: TRBJ1-5
D gene: .
V gene: TRBV27
CDR3 protein: CASSLTGTSNQPQHF
CDR3 DNA: TGTGCCAGCAGTTTAACAGGTACTAGCAATCAGCCCCAGCATTTT

clone size: .
J gene: TRBJ2-3
D gene: .
V gene: TRBV24-1
CDR3 protein: CATSDLGADTQYF
CDR3 DNA: TGTGCCACCAGTGATTTGGGCGCAGATACGCAGTATTTT

clone size: .
J gene: TRBJ1-1
D gene: .
V gene: TRBV3-1/TRBV3-2
CDR3 protein: CASSLGHLNTEAFF
CDR3 DNA: TGTGCCAGCAGCCTTGGACATCTGAACACTGAAGCTTTCTTT

clone size: .
J gene: TRBJ1-1
D gene: .
V gene: TRBV3-1/TRBV3-2
CDR3 protein: CASSQTGWSEAFF
CDR3 DNA: TGTGCCAGCAGCCAAACAGGGTGGTCTGAAGCTTTCTTT

clone size: .
J gene: TRBJ1-1
D gene: TRBD1
V gene: TRBV7-9
CDR3 protein: CASSLRQGDTEAFF
CDR3 DNA: TGTGCCAGCAGCCTTCGACAGGGGGACACTGAAGCTTTCTTT

clone size: .
J gene: TRBJ1-5
D gene: .
V gene: TRBV18
CDR3 protein: CASSTNSNQPQHF
CDR3 DNA: TGTGCCAGCTCAACAAATAGCAATCAGCCCCAGCATTTT

clone size: .
J gene: TRBJ1-1
D gene: TRBD1
V gene: TRBV11-2
CDR3 protein: CASSLGGTGTMNTEAFF
CDR3 DNA: TGTGCCAGCAGCTTAGGCGGGACAGGGACGATGAACACTGAAGCTTTCTTT

clone size: .
J gene: TRBJ2-1
D gene: TRBD2
V gene: TRBV6-1
CDR3 protein: CASSEGSGGASEQFF
CDR3 DNA: TGTGCCAGCAGTGAAGGTAGCGGGGGGGCGAGTGAGCAGTTCTTC

clone size: .
J gene: TRBJ2-7
D gene: .
V gene: TRBV5-5
CDR3 protein: CASSLGSGFYEQYF
CDR3 DNA: TGTGCCAGCAGCTTGGGTTCAGGTTTCTACGAGCAGTACTTC

clone size: .
J gene: TRBJ2-2
D gene: TRBD1
V gene: TRBV5-1
CDR3 protein: CASSTDRGGTGELFF
CDR3 DNA: TGCGCCAGCAGCACTGACAGGGGAGGCACCGGGGAGCTGTTTTTT

clone size: .
J gene: TRBJ1-5
D gene: TRBD1
V gene: TRBV6-1
CDR3 protein: CASSERQGSNQPQHF
CDR3 DNA: TGTGCCAGCAGTGAGAGACAGGGAAGCAATCAGCCCCAGCATTTT

clone size: .
J gene: TRBJ1-2
D gene: .
V gene: TRBV10-3
CDR3 protein: CAISEQQGHYGYTF
CDR3 DNA: TGTGCCATCAGTGAGCAACAGGGCCACTATGGCTACACCTTC

clone size: .
J gene: TRBJ2-7
D gene: TRBD1
V gene: TRBV15
CDR3 protein: CATSRPGTGAFEQYF
CDR3 DNA: TGTGCCACCAGCAGACCCGGGACAGGGGCTTTCGAGCAGTACTTC

clone size: few
J gene: TRBJ1-4
D gene: .
V gene: TRBV4-1
CDR3 protein: CASSQEGLRATNEKLFF
CDR3 DNA: TGCGCCAGCAGCCAAGAAGGCCTTCGGGCAACTAATGAAAAACTGTTTTTT

clone size: .
J gene: TRBJ2-3
D gene: .
V gene: TRBV29-1
CDR3 protein: CSVSPGALIGTDTQYF
CDR3 DNA: TGCAGCGTTTCCCCAGGGGCTTTGATTGGCACAGATACGCAGTATTTT

clone size: .
J gene: TRBJ2-3
D gene: .
V gene: TRBV13
CDR3 protein: CASSVGLRRDTQYF
CDR3 DNA: TGTGCCAGCAGCGTGGGACTGCGTCGCGATACGCAGTATTTT

clone size: .
J gene: TRBJ2-7
D gene: TRBD1
V gene: TRBV6-2/TRBV6-3
CDR3 protein: CASSYSMGQGAHEQYF
CDR3 DNA: TGTGCCAGCAGTTACTCGATGGGACAGGGGGCTCACGAGCAGTACTTC

clone size: .
J gene: TRBJ1-5
D gene: TRBD1
V gene: TRBV6-5
CDR3 protein: CASSKSGQENQPQHF
CDR3 DNA: TGTGCCAGCAGTAAGTCGGGACAGGAAAATCAGCCCCAGCATTTT

clone size: .
J gene: TRBJ1-1
D gene: .
V gene: TRBV12-3/TRBV12-4
CDR3 protein: CASRRTVTTEAFF
CDR3 DNA: TGTGCCAGCAGAAGGACGGTCACCACTGAAGCTTTCTTT

clone size: .
J gene: TRBJ2-2
D gene: TRBD1
V gene: TRBV11-2
CDR3 protein: CASSSRQGATTGELFF
CDR3 DNA: TGTGCCAGCAGCTCGCGACAGGGGGCAACCACCGGGGAGCTGTTTTTT

clone size: .
J gene: TRBJ2-7
D gene: .
V gene: TRBV7-9
CDR3 protein: CASSLAHSYEQYF
CDR3 DNA: TGTGCCAGCAGCTTAGCACACAGTTACGAGCAGTACTTC

clone size: .
J gene: TRBJ1-5
D gene: .
V gene: TRBV6-5
CDR3 protein: CASSRQANQPQHF
CDR3 DNA: TGTGCCAGCAGTCGACAGGCCAATCAGCCCCAGCATTTT

clone size: .
J gene: TRBJ1-2
D gene: TRBD1
V gene: TRBV3-1/TRBV3-2
CDR3 protein: CASSLRTGNGYTF
CDR3 DNA: TGTGCCAGCAGCCTTCGGACAGGGAACGGCTACACCTTC

clone size: .
J gene: TRBJ2-1
D gene: TRBD2
V gene: TRBV24-1
CDR3 protein: CATSRTGLEYGEQFF
CDR3 DNA: TGTGCCACCAGTCGAACCGGACTAGAATACGGGGAGCAGTTCTTC

clone size: few
J gene: TRBJ1-5
D gene: TRBD1
V gene: TRBV19
CDR3 protein: CASSTGTGINQPQHF
CDR3 DNA: TGTGCCAGTAGTACCGGGACAGGGATAAATCAGCCCCAGCATTTT

clone size: .
J gene: TRBJ1-1
D gene: .
V gene: TRBV11-3
CDR3 protein: CASSLGGSARDTEAFF
CDR3 DNA: TGTGCCAGCAGCTTAGGTGGGTCAGCTCGAGACACTGAAGCTTTCTTT

clone size: .
J gene: TRBJ2-6
D gene: TRBD1
V gene: TRBV2
CDR3 protein: CASSTRGRASTSGANVLTF
CDR3 DNA: TGTGCCAGCAGTACAAGGGGGCGGGCTTCCACCTCTGGGGCCAACGTCCTGACTTTC

clone size: .
J gene: TRBJ1-1
D gene: .
V gene: TRBV5-1
CDR3 protein: CASRPLRGGTEAFF
CDR3 DNA: TGCGCCAGCAGACCACTCCGGGGCGGCACTGAAGCTTTCTTT

clone size: .
J gene: TRBJ2-2
D gene: .
V gene: TRBV19
CDR3 protein: CASRGFGTGELFF
CDR3 DNA: TGTGCCAGTAGGGGGTTCGGCACCGGGGAGCTGTTTTTT

clone size: .
J gene: TRBJ1-1
D gene: .
V gene: TRBV7-9
CDR3 protein: CASSTPPDTEAFF
CDR3 DNA: TGTGCCAGCAGCACGCCGCCAGACACTGAAGCTTTCTTT

clone size: few
J gene: TRBJ1-2
D gene: TRBD1
V gene: TRBV5-4
CDR3 protein: CASSLDRGQYGYTF
CDR3 DNA: TGTGCCAGCAGCTTAGACAGGGGGCAATATGGCTACACCTTC

clone size: .
J gene: TRBJ1-6
D gene: .
V gene: TRBV6-5
CDR3 protein: CASSYSSGAHNSPLHF
CDR3 DNA: TGTGCCAGCAGTTACTCTTCGGGCGCGCATAATTCACCCCTCCACTTT

clone size: .
J gene: TRBJ2-6
D gene: TRBD1
V gene: TRBV7-3
CDR3 protein: CASSPTPQGVSSGANVLTF
CDR3 DNA: TGTGCCAGCAGCCCTACCCCGCAGGGGGTAAGCTCTGGGGCCAACGTCCTGACTTTC

clone size: .
J gene: TRBJ2-7
D gene: .
V gene: TRBV7-8
CDR3 protein: CASRGGERASSYEQYF
CDR3 DNA: TGTGCCAGCAGAGGGGGGGAGCGGGCCAGCTCCTACGAGCAGTACTTC

clone size: .
J gene: TRBJ2-7
D gene: .
V gene: TRBV7-9
CDR3 protein: CASSLGQGEAGGQYF
CDR3 DNA: TGTGCCAGCAGCTTGGGACAAGGGGAGGCCGGGGGGCAGTATTTC

clone size: once
J gene: TRBJ2-3
D gene: .
V gene: TRBV28
CDR3 protein: CASSSRGTSRADTQYF
CDR3 DNA: TGTGCCAGCAGTTCCCGCGGGACCTCACGGGCAGATACGCAGTATTTT

clone size: .
J gene: TRBJ2-2
D gene: .
V gene: TRBV6-4
CDR3 protein: CASSLRGSTGELFF
CDR3 DNA: TGTGCCAGCAGTCTTCGGGGGAGCACCGGGGAGCTGTTTTTT